This T cell receptor (beta chain) was sequenced during a study of T cells after yellow fever vaccination. Study-level background: The fractions with low cell numbers were processed using SMART-Seq v4 Ultra Low Input.

Per germline, CDR1 KGHDR and CDR2 SFDVKD. The ends were cut back, 5 bases at V and 1 base at J, with 16 bases in the middle. The CDR3 is made up of 16 amino acids. On this clonotype itself: Antigen unknown.

Overall study findings and caveats: Just a small share of clonotypes turned up in the CD4 compartment as well as the CD8 compartment. Repertoires sorted by FACS could include abundant clonotypes that are contaminants from the bulk population.

Template-switching 5'RACE yielded the TCR cDNA; a universal primer site and UMIs were added in the process. TCRdb re-called the 5' RACE reads through MiXCR, storing one row per CDR3 protein. The table includes under 550,000 distinct CDR3 sequences, less than 25% detected once. The rearrangement joins TRBV24-1 to TRBJ1-1, with D unclear. The input for sequencing was PBMCs, taken roughly 23 days after the first yellow fever vaccination. The clonotype was recovered from a young man who received the YFV17D yellow fever vaccine. The CDR3 here is CATSAVGGLGNTEAFF. CDR3 coding DNA: TGTGCCACCAGTGCCGTGGGAGGGTTAGGGAACACTGAAGCTTTCTTT.